The TCR beta chain under discussion was sequenced for a study of blood T cell repertoires in COVID-19. At the level of the study: Sites in the United States, Italy and Spain provided acute and convalescent COVID-19 samples. T cells, B-cell-depleted T cells, or PBMCs supplied cDNA or gDNA.

Methods used by the authors: Reference gene primer amplification in the assay estimated nucleated cell counts. This table comes from immunoSEQ multiplex PCR, and its TCRdb copy is limited to in-frame clones, with some not included. Clone size and V and J calls were adopted from that table, with D and trimming inferred from the DNA. This sample carries around 250,000 clones, more than 85% of them seen once, and the ten largest clones take approximately 6.8%. Trimming left V 10 bases short and J 0 bases short, with 18 bases between. The germline V gene has CDR1 SNHLY and CDR2 FYNNEI. The CDR3 sequence is 15 residues long.

The chain carries TRBV2 and TRBJ1-1, with D maybe TRBD1 (5 bases). Sequencing used peripheral blood. This clonotype originated in a woman in her 70s with active or convalescent COVID-19. The DNA of the CDR3 is TGTGCCACCATCAGGAGGGCAGGGATGAACACTGAAGCTTTCTTT. It yields the protein CATIRRAGMNTEAFF.